Sequencing of this T cell receptor (beta chain) was carried out in a study of blood T cells in healthy people across ages. Study conclusions and caveats: The unsorted PBMCs prevented any conclusive comparison of naive versus antigen-experienced cells.

Of note for this clonotype: Antigen: not known.

The germline CDR1 and CDR2 sequences are LNHNV and YYDKDF (reference sequence). The CDR3 contains 14 residues. The V end was cut by 1 base, the J end by 6 bases, with 9 bases between. A second PCR of 7 to 11 cycles used a sample-barcoded 5' primer and a J-beta primer mix. TCRdb reprocessed the 5' RACE reads with MiXCR, giving one entry per CDR3 protein. The data contain some 760,000 distinct CDR3 sequences, about 25% of them singletons. These data were also filed under a second study, of T cells of mothers and their children.

The TCR originated in a boy aged 5-17 years in good health. The V call is TRBV15, the J call TRBJ1-4; a weak D match, TRBD1 (5 bases). The sample comprised blood. Here the CDR3 DNA reads TGTGCCACCAGCAGAGTGGGGGGGGATGAAAAACTGTTTTTT. Translation gives CATSRVGGDEKLFF. The full variable domain, with the rest looked up from reference TRBV15 and TRBJ1-4, is DAMVIQNPRYQVTQFGKPVTLSCSQTLNHNVMYWYQQKSSQAPKLLFHYYDKDFNNEADTPDNFQSRRPNTSFCFLDIRSPGLGDTAMYLCATSRVGGDEKLFFGSGTQLSVL.